This T cell receptor beta chain appears in the sequencing data of a study of blood T cell repertoires in COVID-19 (dated by TCRdb to the early 2020s). At the level of the whole study: The collaborator samples originated in the United States, Italy and Spain and spanned the acute and convalescent phases of COVID-19. Samples came from the ongoing ImmuneRACE study (first 160 participants) plus 1,254 subjects from 6 global collaborators. Where available, HLA class I and class II types were taken from metadata supplied by the sample provider and were not determined by assay-based typing. The material from the prospective study consisted of cDNA or gDNA derived from T cells, B-cell-depleted T cells, or PBMCs. Deeply sampled blood TCRbeta repertoires from subjects exposed to, actively infected with, or recovered from COVID-19 were included in the dataset. A de-identified subject ID, COVID-19 status, age in years and sex were almost always included in the sample metadata. The repertoires were released in a freely available public database meant as a resource for research on the immune response to SARS-CoV-2. On the study overall, not on this receptor specifically: The amount of clinical and demographic metadata varied by source and participant and was provided uncurated.

TCRbeta CDR3 regions were amplified from genomic DNA using the immunoSEQ Assay, a bias-controlled multiplex PCR. In the source study's methods: The number of nucleated cells in each sample was estimated from the amplification of reference gene primers within the assay. To quantify the absolute abundance of each unique TCRbeta CDR3 rearrangement, sequence reads were collapsed and filtered. For each sample, productive Simpson clonality was calculated as the square root of Simpson's diversity index over productive rearrangements. TCRdb stores this immuneACCESS table with in-frame sequences only. Part of the clones is absent; in the studies checked, under half of the shortfall reflects unresolved V genes, and no reason is known for the rest. Clone size and V and J calls were adopted from that table, with D and trimming inferred from the DNA. This sample has 210,000 or so clones in its table, and 70% to 90% of those were observed once. The ten largest account for about 2.2% of the sample.

The CDR1 and CDR2 encoded by the germline V gene (reference sequence) are LNHNV and YYDKDF. The cysteine opens and the phenylalanine closes a CDR3 of 15 amino acids. The retained sequence is limited to the CDR3, 45 bases, with the frame set at the first base. V is trimmed back by 0 bases and J by 10 bases, and the junction contains 10 bases that no gene match accounts for. Whole blood was collected in K2EDTA tubes by collaborating institutions according to the institutions' own protocols. For TCRbeta analysis, collaborators shipped samples as frozen whole blood, isolated PBMCs, or DNA extracted from either of those sample types. Notes on this clone: No cognate antigen has been identified for it. No qualities accompany the bases; no much larger clone lies one base away.

This clonotype was obtained from a woman aged 45-60 years with acute or convalescent COVID-19. The sample taken for sequencing was peripheral blood. Here the chain combines TRBV15 and TRBJ1-1; 8 bases in the junction line up with TRBD1. The DNA sequence is as follows: TGTGCCACCAGCAGAGAAAGGACAGGGATGTTCATAGCTTTCTTT. The translation is CATSRERTGMFIAFF.